The T cell receptor (beta chain) under discussion was sequenced for a study of cytomegalovirus exposure and HLA in healthy donors. General study points: Only CMV serostatus was available as immune exposure information.

Points on this clone: Its specificity is unknown.

PCR employed 60 Vbeta and 13 Jbeta primers. How the authors handled the data: Unique TCR beta chains totaled roughly 79 million in a later count, with approximately 11 million of them shared. Clones were read by immunoSEQ multiplex PCR, and TCRdb kept only the in-frame ones, dropping some. Clone size and V and J calls were adopted from that table, with D and trimming inferred from the DNA. The table lists hundreds of thousands of clones, about 75% of them singletons. This CDR3 has 15 residues. The J segment lost 1 base and the V segment lost 3 bases, leaving 5 bases of the junction unmatched. Germline V gives CDR1 MNHNS, CDR2 SASEGT.

The sequenced material came from PBMCs. This clonotype originated in a male donor in good health and CMV-seronegative. The chain links TRBV6-1 to TRBJ1-2; 7 bases match TRBD1. The CDR3: CASSEPGQFNYGYTF. CDR3 bases: TGTGCCAGCAGTGAGCCGGGACAGTTTAACTATGGCTACACCTTC.